This passage covers 8 T cell receptor beta chains from one sample sequenced in a study of blood T cell repertoires in COVID-19. TCRdb keeps only in-frame clones here, not all; method: immunoSEQ multiplex PCR. The sample lists around 230,000 clones; 88% were seen once. The sample comprised PBMCs or T cells enriched from blood (not recorded which). All receptors derive from a woman in her 30s who had recovered from COVID-19.

This chain joins TRBV3-1 (or the pseudogene TRBV3-2) and TRBJ2-1, with a tentative D call TRBD1 (6 bases). V dropped 0 bases and J dropped 3 bases, with 9 bases sitting between them. Germline lookup yields CDR1 LGHDT and CDR2 YNNKEL (reference sequence). The CDR3 runs 15 residues. This chain's CDR3 is CASSQDQGNYNEQFF. DNA of the CDR3: TGTGCCAGCAGCCAAGATCAGGGGAACTACAATGAGCAGTTCTTC.

The chain uses TRBV12-5 and TRBJ2-1; TRBD1 might be the D (6 bases). CDR3 size: 13 residues. CDR1 is LGHNT, CDR2 FRNRAP, per germline. V lost 1 base and J lost 5, with 6 bases in between. The CDR3 DNA follows: TGTGCTAGTGGTTTGGGACAGGACAATGAGCAGTTCTTC. Translation: CASGLGQDNEQFF.

The CDR3 sequence: CASSQERGGWPGNEQFF. CDR3 coding DNA: TGCGCCAGCAGCCAAGAAAGGGGAGGGTGGCCTGGAAATGAGCAGTTCTTC. The V call is TRBV4-3, the J call TRBJ2-1; 7 nucleotides agree with TRBD2. CDR3 length: 17 amino acids. V dropped 0 bases and J dropped 7; count of bases not matched to a gene: 12. Per the germline V gene, CDR1 is LGHNA and CDR2 is YSLEER.

Relative to its sample, this clone is medium-sized. The chain recombines TRBV19 with TRBJ1-4; no clear D. CDR3 length: 15 residues. V dropped 3 bases and J dropped 7 bases, with 15 bases sitting between them. CDR1 is LNHDA and CDR2 is SQIVND in the germline V gene (reference sequence). CDR3 sequence: CASSIIDATGEKLFF. The CDR3 DNA reads as TGTGCCAGTAGTATCATCGACGCAACGGGTGAAAAACTGTTTTTT.

The sample holds a few counts of this clone. This chain uses TRBV18 with TRBJ1-6; maybe TRBD1 (5 bases). Looked up from germline, CDR1 is KGHSH and CDR2 is LQKENI. The CDR3 has 13 amino acids. V lost 6 bases and J lost 10, with 13 bases in between. The CDR3 sequence is CASSSTGFSPLHF. The CDR3 nucleotides are TGTGCCAGCTCGTCCACAGGATTCTCACCCCTCCACTTT.

The CDR3 DNA reads TGTGCCAGCAGTGAAATTCGGACAACCTACGAGCAGTACTTC. Translation: CASSEIRTTYEQYF. The chain couples TRBV2 to TRBJ2-7; tentatively, D is TRBD1 (5 bases). The CDR3 loop spans 14 amino acids. Looked up from germline, CDR1 is SNHLY and CDR2 is FYNNEI. V was cut by 2 bases and J by 2 bases, with 10 bases left in between. Full variable domain (outside the CDR3, taken from reference TRBV2 and TRBJ2-7): EPEVTQTPSHQVTQMGQEVILRCVPISNHLYFYWYRQILGQKVEFLVSFYNNEISEKSEIFDDQFSVERPDGSNFTLKIRSTKLEDSAMYFCASSEIRTTYEQYFGPGTRLTVT.

This rearrangement joins TRBV15 to TRBJ1-6, with D unresolved. The germline V gene encodes CDR1 LNHNV and CDR2 YYDKDF (reference sequence). V lost 8 bases and J lost 0, with 14 bases in between. The CDR3 length is 16 residues. CDR3 sequence: CATGSGGSSYNSPLHF. The CDR3 DNA follows: TGTGCCACCGGGTCCGGCGGGAGCTCCTATAATTCACCCCTCCACTTT.

This clone was counted a single time. The chain carries TRBV4-1 and TRBJ2-7; D not certain. Trimming took off 1 base at V and 3 bases at J, with 7 bases between the two ends. CDR3 length: 13 residues. Per the germline V gene, CDR1 is MGHRA and CDR2 is YSYEKL. The CDR3 loop reads CASSQGPSYEQYF. The CDR3 DNA sequence: TGCGCCAGCAGCCAAGGCCCCAGCTACGAGCAGTACTTC.